The entry below describes one T cell receptor (beta chain). While infection was still active, Seattle patients were enrolled and then followed longitudinally. The ends were cut back, 0 bases at V and 1 base at J, with 18 bases in the middle. Looked up from germline, CDR1 is MGHRA and CDR2 is YSYEKL. The CDR3 covers 18 residues. Per the study methods: Reference gene primer amplification in the assay estimated nucleated cell counts. Some clones are missing from TCRdb's copy, which holds only in-frame ones; the method was immunoSEQ multiplex PCR. The V and J calls and the clone size are those of that table, but D and trimming were determined from the DNA. The table lists tens of thousands of clones, approximately 83% of them singletons. The source of the sample is a study of blood T cell repertoires in COVID-19. As for the study in general: From the United States, Italy and Spain came samples of acute and convalescent COVID-19.

The sample consisted of peripheral blood. The receptor comes from a man aged 25-45 years with COVID-19, enrolled during active disease. The rearrangement joins TRBV4-1 to TRBJ1-2; unclear D gene. The CDR3, as DNA: TGCGCCAGCAGCCAAGAAGGCGGGCTCTGGCGGGGTAACTATGGCTACACCTTC. The encoded protein is CASSQEGGLWRGNYGYTF.